The rows below give T cell receptor beta chains drawn from one sample of a study of T cells expressing NK-cell markers. TCRdb derives one entry per CDR3 protein from the 5' RACE reads, leaving out DNA. Its listing shows about 370,000 distinct CDR3 sequences. The sample comprised blood T cells: a sorted CD56 or NKG2C T cell subset, CD4+ or CD8+ T cells, or bulk PBMC T cells (not recorded which). Receptor source: a woman in her fifties or sixties in good health. Each CDR3 is given with its conserved first and last residue. Fields, in order: J gene, V gene, CDR3 protein.

>TRBJ1-1|TRBV29-1
CSVEVGGNTEAFF
>TRBJ1-1|TRBV9
CASRRGETEAFF
>TRBJ2-7|TRBV6-5
CASSYGGAGAGEQYF
>TRBJ2-7|TRBV29-1
CSVVWTGVPYEQYF
>TRBJ2-1|TRBV21-1
CASSNSRPRAGGTTEQFF
>TRBJ2-1|TRBV25-1
CASSSGQYNEQFF
>TRBJ2-1|TRBV18
CASSGFGSGRGAEQFF
>TRBJ1-3|TRBV2
CASSETTPVRTAGNTIYF
>TRBJ2-1|TRBV24-1
CATSDLLAGGNNEQFF
>TRBJ2-1|TRBV27
CASSLPGTGNEQFF
>TRBJ2-3|TRBV11-2
CASSPGGSSADTQYF
>TRBJ2-2|TRBV5-6
CASSFQTGSKTGELFF
>TRBJ2-1|TRBV29-1
CSVCRAGSSYNEQFF
>TRBJ2-1|TRBV5-1
CASSLDRGYRNEQFF
>TRBJ2-4|TRBV19
CASKRDSIAKNIQYF
>TRBJ2-2|TRBV10-1
CASLSQGGRELFF
>TRBJ2-2|TRBV12-3/TRBV12-4
CASRLAGAETGELFF
>TRBJ2-5|TRBV3-1
CASSQGDGSETQYF
>TRBJ2-7|TRBV9
CASSDSLRDREQYF
>TRBJ2-3|TRBV5-1
CASSLGGAGDTQYF
>TRBJ2-5|TRBV7-2
CASSPRTSGYKETQYF
>TRBJ2-1|TRBV11-3
CASSVPRNPNHNEQFF
>TRBJ1-1|TRBV29-1
CSVARGLRTEAFF
>TRBJ2-5|TRBV9
CASSVGDTETQYF
>TRBJ2-3|TRBV4-1
CASSRTPLGTDTQYF
>TRBJ2-3|TRBV27
CASSPALGPGSPDTQYF
>TRBJ1-1|TRBV29-1
CSVEGRLRDTEAFF
>TRBJ2-1|TRBV2
CASRGLRRPHNEQFF
>TRBJ2-3|TRBV12-3/TRBV12-4
CASSLGDRGSDTQYF
>TRBJ2-7|TRBV21-1
CASSQTWWAAGAYEQYF
>TRBJ2-5|TRBV20-1
CSANDAEETQYF
>TRBJ1-5|TRBV28
CASSGKTGTGPSWGQPQHF
>TRBJ2-3|TRBV20-1
CSARDWGRAGTDTQYF
>TRBJ2-1|TRBV5-4
CASSHGPEQFF
>TRBJ2-5|TRBV7-2
CASRPTGREAQYF
>TRBJ2-5|TRBV30
CAWTGQTQETQYF
>TRBJ1-2|TRBV20-1
CSARDWTDDNYGYTF
>TRBJ2-2|TRBV7-8
CASSLAHQREGRDGELFF
>TRBJ2-7|TRBV5-1
CASSLGGLAGSQQQYF
>TRBJ2-1|TRBV11-2
CASSPQTSYRWGYNEQFF
>TRBJ1-5|TRBV5-5
CASSGGTGDNQPQHF
>TRBJ2-1|TRBV29-1
CSVRRDLPNEQFF
>TRBJ2-3|TRBV4-2
CASSQVGGPGDTQYF
>TRBJ2-7|TRBV10-3
CAISVIRYEQYF
>TRBJ1-6|TRBV5-1
CASSFRVDSPLHF
>TRBJ2-7|TRBV4-2
CASSQELSGTSALSSYEQYF
>TRBJ2-5|TRBV5-1
CASSLDLPEQPRDQYF
>TRBJ2-3|TRBV11-3
CASSFSLTDTQYF
>TRBJ2-2|TRBV20-1
CSARDGLAGASGELFF
>TRBJ2-3|TRBV29-1
CSVLPGLAADTQYF
>TRBJ2-3|TRBV6-6
CASSYSENTDTQYF